This is a list of T cell receptor beta chains from one sample in a study of T cell clonotyping in hematopoietic cell transplantation. Assay used: immunoSEQ multiplex PCR; TCRdb lists only in-frame clones, some missing. Of some 9,900 clones listed, about 76% are singletons. The sequencing here drew on PBMCs, taken 30 days after allogeneic stem cell transplant. These receptors were collected from a female patient aged 40-50 years who had an allogeneic stem cell transplant from a related donor, so T cells may come from the graft donor. Some clones in this sample may be carry-over from other donors' samples. The CDR3 runs from the conserved cysteine through the conserved F or W. A D gene is named only where the DNA matches it firmly. Some rows have no size entry. The others give once, few or many, or a class for an expanded clone.

>TRBV6-6|-|TRBJ2-7|few
TGTGCCAGCGCTAGTTTGTCCTACGAGCAGTACTTC
CASASLSYEQYF
>TRBV16|-|TRBJ2-7|once
TGTGCCAGCAGCCAATCCCAGGTCTACGAGCAGTACTTC
CASSQSQVYEQYF
>TRBV9|-|TRBJ1-2|-
TGTGCCAGCAGCCCCCGAAGGACGGGGACTAACTATGGCTACACCTTC
CASSPRRTGTNYGYTF
>TRBV9|-|TRBJ2-3|-
TGTGCCAGCAGCCCAACCCGGGGGTGGCTCACAGATACGCAGTATTTT
CASSPTRGWLTDTQYF
>TRBV7-9|TRBD2|TRBJ2-7|-
TGTGCCAGCAGCCCTGGGACTATGCCCTACGAGCAGTACTTC
CASSPGTMPYEQYF
>TRBV18|-|TRBJ2-7|-
TGTGCCAGCTCACCAAGGACTGGGCAATCCTACGAGCAGTACTTC
CASSPRTGQSYEQYF
>TRBV29-1|-|TRBJ2-5|once
TGCAGCGTTGAAGATCTGGAGGAGAAGGATCAAGAGACCCAGTACTTC
CSVEDLEEKDQETQYF
>TRBV9|-|TRBJ1-5|-
TGTGCCAGCAGCCAAGGAGGGCCGGCGGATCAGCCCCAGCATTTT
CASSQGGPADQPQHF
>TRBV18|-|TRBJ1-2|once
TGTGCCAGCTCACCGAGTGTCGGCTATGGCTACACCTTC
CASSPSVGYGYTF
>TRBV5-1|-|TRBJ1-3|-
TGCGCCAGCAGCTTGGCAGGGACACAAGGAAACACCATATATTTT
CASSLAGTQGNTIYF
>TRBV6-4|-|TRBJ2-3|-
TGTGCCAGCAGTGAGGTTAGCGGCACAGATACGCAGTATTTT
CASSEVSGTDTQYF
>TRBV27|-|TRBJ1-2|-
TGTGCCAGCAGTTTAAAAGGGACGGACCCCTATGGCTACACCTTC
CASSLKGTDPYGYTF
>TRBV27|TRBD1|TRBJ2-1|-
TGTGCCAGCAGTTTATGGGGTCCGACAGGGCACTCCTACAATGAGCAGTTCTTC
CASSLWGPTGHSYNEQFF
>TRBV21-1|-|TRBJ2-7|-
TGTGCCAGCAGCAAAGCGTGGACAGGGGCCCTCGAGCAGTACTTC
CASSKAWTGALEQYF
>TRBV19|-|TRBJ1-2|-
TGTGCCAGTAGTATAGCTTTCGGTAGGCACGACTATGGCTACACCTTC
CASSIAFGRHDYGYTF
>TRBV30|TRBD1|TRBJ1-2|-
TGTGCCTGGAGGCGGGACAGCAACTATGGCTACACCTTC
CAWRRDSNYGYTF
>TRBV6-6|TRBD1|TRBJ2-1|-
TGTGCCAGCAGCCCCGGGACAGAGAACAATGAGCAGTTCTTC
CASSPGTENNEQFF
>TRBV12-5|TRBD1|TRBJ2-7|-
TGTGCTAGTGGTTTGGCCGGGACAGGGGGCGACGAGCAGTACTTC
CASGLAGTGGDEQYF
>TRBV11-2|TRBD2|TRBJ2-3|-
TGTGCCAGCAGCTTAATGACTAGCGGTAGCACAGATACGCAGTATTTT
CASSLMTSGSTDTQYF
>TRBV7-4|-|TRBJ2-7|-
TGTGCCAGCAGCTTTTTGGGGACGGGGGCCTACGAGCAGTACTTC
CASSFLGTGAYEQYF
>TRBV30|TRBD1|TRBJ1-1|-
TGTGCCTGGAAGGGTCCGGGACAGTTGGGGAGCACTGAAGCTTTCTTT
CAWKGPGQLGSTEAFF
>TRBV2|TRBD1|TRBJ1-1|-
TGTGCCAGCAGAGGGGGCCGGGGGTACACTGAAGCTTTCTTT
CASRGGRGYTEAFF
>TRBV19|-|TRBJ2-5|-
TGTGCCAGTAGTCGAGGGGGAGGACTAGGGGAGACCCAGTACTTC
CASSRGGGLGETQYF
>TRBV5-1|TRBD2|TRBJ2-1|-
TGCGCCAGCAGCCTAGGACTAGCCTCGAGCTACAATGAGCAGTTCTTC
CASSLGLASSYNEQFF
>TRBV5-6|-|TRBJ2-3|-
TGTGCCAGCAGCTCGGACATGGGGGTAGGCACAGATACGCAGTATTTT
CASSSDMGVGTDTQYF
>TRBV19|TRBD1|TRBJ2-2|-
TGTGCCAGTACTCCGGGACAGGGGGGGGCCGGGGAGCTGTTTTTT
CASTPGQGGAGELFF